The entry below gives a single T cell receptor beta chain sequence along with its context. The data were produced by immunoSEQ multiplex PCR, yet TCRdb's version contains in-frame clones alone and is incomplete. The data contain 200,000 or so clones, around four fifths of them singletons. The germline V and J ends were trimmed by 3 bases and 8 bases, with 13 bases remaining between them. The germline V gene has CDR1 MGHRA and CDR2 YSYEKL. The CDR3 has 13 amino acids. The data stem from a study of blood T cell repertoires in COVID-19. The sequence came from a woman older than 75 with COVID-19, enrolled during active disease. The genes are TRBV4-1 and TRBJ1-2, with a possible D match to TRBD1 (5 bases). Sequenced sample: peripheral blood. The CDR3 loop is CASSQEGRKGYTF. In DNA form, the CDR3 reads TGCGCCAGCAGCCAGGAGGGGCGGAAGGGCTACACCTTC.